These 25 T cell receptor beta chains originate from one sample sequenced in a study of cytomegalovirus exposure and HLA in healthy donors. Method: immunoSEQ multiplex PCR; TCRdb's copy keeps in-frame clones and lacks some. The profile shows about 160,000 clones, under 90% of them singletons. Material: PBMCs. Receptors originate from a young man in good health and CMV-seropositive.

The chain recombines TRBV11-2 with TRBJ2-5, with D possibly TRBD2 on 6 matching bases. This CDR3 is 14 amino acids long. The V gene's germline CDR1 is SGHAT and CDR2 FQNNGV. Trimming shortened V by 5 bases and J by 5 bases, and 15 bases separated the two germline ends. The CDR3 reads CASSPTSSVETQYF. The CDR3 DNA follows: TGTGCCAGCAGCCCAACATCTAGCGTGGAGACCCAGTACTTC.

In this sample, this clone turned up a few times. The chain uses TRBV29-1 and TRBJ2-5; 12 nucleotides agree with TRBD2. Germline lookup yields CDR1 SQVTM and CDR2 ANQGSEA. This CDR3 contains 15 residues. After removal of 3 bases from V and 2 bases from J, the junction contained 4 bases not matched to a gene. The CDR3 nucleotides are TGCAGCGTTGACGGACTAGCGGGAACACAAGAGACCCAGTACTTC. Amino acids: CSVDGLAGTQETQYF. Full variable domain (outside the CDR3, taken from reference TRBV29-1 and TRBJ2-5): SAVISQKPSRDICQRGTSLTIQCQVDSQVTMMFWYRQQPGQSLTLIATANQGSEATYESGFVIDKFPISRPNLTFSTLTVSNMSPEDSSIYLCSVDGLAGTQETQYFGPGTRLLVL.

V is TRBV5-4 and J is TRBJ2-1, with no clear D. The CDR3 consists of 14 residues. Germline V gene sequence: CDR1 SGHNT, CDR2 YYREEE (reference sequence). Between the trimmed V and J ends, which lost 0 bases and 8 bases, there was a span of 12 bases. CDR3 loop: CASSLVRSEDEQFF. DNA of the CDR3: TGTGCCAGCAGCTTGGTCAGGTCTGAAGATGAGCAGTTCTTC.

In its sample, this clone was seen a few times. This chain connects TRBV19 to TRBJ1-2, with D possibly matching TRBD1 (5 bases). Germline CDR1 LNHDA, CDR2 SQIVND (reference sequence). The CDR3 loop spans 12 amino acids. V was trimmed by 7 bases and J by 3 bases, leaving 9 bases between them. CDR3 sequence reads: CASTGGDYGYTF. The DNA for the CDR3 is TGTGCCAGTACCGGGGGGGACTATGGCTACACCTTC.

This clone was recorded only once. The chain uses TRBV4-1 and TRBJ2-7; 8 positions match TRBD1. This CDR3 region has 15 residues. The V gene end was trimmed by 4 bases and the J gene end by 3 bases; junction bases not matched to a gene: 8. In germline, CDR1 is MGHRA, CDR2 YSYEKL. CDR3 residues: CASSPRTGSDYEQYF. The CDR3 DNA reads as TGCGCCAGCAGCCCGAGGACAGGGAGCGACTACGAGCAGTACTTC.

The CDR3 reads CASSPGLSYEQYF. The CDR3 nucleotides read TGTGCCAGCAGTCCGGGACTCTCCTACGAGCAGTACTTC. This chain connects TRBV2 to TRBJ2-7, with a tentative D call TRBD2 (6 bases). Between the trimmed V and J ends, which lost 5 bases and 0 bases, there was a span of 8 bases. The CDR3 has 13 residues. Germline values: CDR1 SNHLY, CDR2 FYNNEI.

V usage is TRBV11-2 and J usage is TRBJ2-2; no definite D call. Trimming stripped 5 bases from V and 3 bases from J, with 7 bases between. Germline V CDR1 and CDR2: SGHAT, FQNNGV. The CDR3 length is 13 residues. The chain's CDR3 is CASSLRYTGELFF. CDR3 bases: TGTGCCAGCAGCCTGAGGTACACCGGGGAGCTGTTTTTT.

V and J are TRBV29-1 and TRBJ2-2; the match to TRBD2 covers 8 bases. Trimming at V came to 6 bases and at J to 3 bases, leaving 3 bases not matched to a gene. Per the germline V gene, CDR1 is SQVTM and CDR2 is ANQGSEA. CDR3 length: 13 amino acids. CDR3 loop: CSVPGLDTGELFF. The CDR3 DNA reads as TGCAGCGTGCCGGGACTAGACACCGGGGAGCTGTTTTTT.

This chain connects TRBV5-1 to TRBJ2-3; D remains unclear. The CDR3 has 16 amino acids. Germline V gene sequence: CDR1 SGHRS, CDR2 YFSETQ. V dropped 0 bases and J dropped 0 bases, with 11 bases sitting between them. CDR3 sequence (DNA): TGCGCCAGCAGCTTGGAACCAGCGAGAAGCACAGATACGCAGTATTTT. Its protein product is CASSLEPARSTDTQYF.

For the CDR3, the DNA is TGTGCCAGCTCACCGGGGACAGGCGAGCAGTTCTTC. Residues: CASSPGTGEQFF. The V call is TRBV18, the J call TRBJ2-1; the match to TRBD1 covers 8 bases. J lost 10 bases, V lost 3 bases, and 2 bases had no gene match. There are 12 residues in the CDR3. Germline assignment: CDR1 KGHSH and CDR2 LQKENI.

The CDR3 reads CASSRIGGANTGELFF. The CDR3 bases are TGTGCCAGCAGCCGGATAGGGGGCGCGAACACCGGGGAGCTGTTTTTT. This rearrangement joins TRBV7-3 to TRBJ2-2; 7 nucleotides agree with TRBD1. The CDR3 covers 16 residues. Germline trimming cut 5 bases from V and 0 bases from J; bases unmatched to any gene: 6. CDR1 and CDR2 (germline): SGHTA, FQGTGA.

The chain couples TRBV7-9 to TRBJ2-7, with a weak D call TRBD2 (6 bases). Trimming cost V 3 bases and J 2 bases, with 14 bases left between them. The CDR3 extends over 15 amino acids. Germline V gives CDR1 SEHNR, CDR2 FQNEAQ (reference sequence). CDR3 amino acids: CASSFEEGATYEQYF. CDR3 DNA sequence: TGTGCCAGCAGCTTCGAGGAGGGTGCCACCTACGAGCAGTACTTC.

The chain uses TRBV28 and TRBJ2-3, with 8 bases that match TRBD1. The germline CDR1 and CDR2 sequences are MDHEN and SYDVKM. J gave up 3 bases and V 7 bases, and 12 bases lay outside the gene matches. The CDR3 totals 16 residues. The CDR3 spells CASTLRPGGRTDTQYF. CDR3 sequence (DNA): TGTGCCAGCACGCTCCGCCCAGGGGGCCGTACAGATACGCAGTATTTT.

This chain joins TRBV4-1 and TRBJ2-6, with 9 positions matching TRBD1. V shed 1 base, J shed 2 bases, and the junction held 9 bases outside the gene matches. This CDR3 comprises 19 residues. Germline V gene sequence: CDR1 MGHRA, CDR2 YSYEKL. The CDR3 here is CASSQGGGQGSTGANVLTF. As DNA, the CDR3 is TGCGCCAGCAGCCAAGGAGGGGGACAGGGAAGTACTGGGGCCAACGTCCTGACTTTC.

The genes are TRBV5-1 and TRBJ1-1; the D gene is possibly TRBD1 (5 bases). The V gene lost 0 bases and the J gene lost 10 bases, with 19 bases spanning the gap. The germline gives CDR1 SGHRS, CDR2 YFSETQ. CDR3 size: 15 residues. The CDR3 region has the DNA TGCGCCAGCAGCTTGGAGGTGGGGACTTATTCTGGAGCTTTCTTT. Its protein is CASSLEVGTYSGAFF.

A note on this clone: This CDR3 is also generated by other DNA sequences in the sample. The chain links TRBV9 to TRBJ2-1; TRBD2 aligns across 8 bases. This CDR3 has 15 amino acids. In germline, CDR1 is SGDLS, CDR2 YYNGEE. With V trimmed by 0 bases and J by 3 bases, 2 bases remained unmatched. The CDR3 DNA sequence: TGTGCCAGCAGCGTAGGCCTAGCGGGCTACAATGAGCAGTTCTTC. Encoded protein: CASSVGLAGYNEQFF.

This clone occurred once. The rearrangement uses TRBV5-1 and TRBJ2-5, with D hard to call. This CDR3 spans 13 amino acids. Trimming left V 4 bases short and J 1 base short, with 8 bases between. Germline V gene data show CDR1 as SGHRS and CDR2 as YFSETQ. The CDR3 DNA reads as TGCGCCAGCAGCCTCGGAGTCCAAGAGACCCAGTACTTC. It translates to CASSLGVQETQYF.

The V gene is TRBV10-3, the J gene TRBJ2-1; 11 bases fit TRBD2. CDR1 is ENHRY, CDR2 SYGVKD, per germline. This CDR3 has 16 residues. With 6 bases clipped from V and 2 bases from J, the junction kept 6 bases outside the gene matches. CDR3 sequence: CAISETSGAPYNEQFF. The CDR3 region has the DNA TGTGCCATCAGCGAGACTAGCGGGGCTCCCTACAATGAGCAGTTCTTC.

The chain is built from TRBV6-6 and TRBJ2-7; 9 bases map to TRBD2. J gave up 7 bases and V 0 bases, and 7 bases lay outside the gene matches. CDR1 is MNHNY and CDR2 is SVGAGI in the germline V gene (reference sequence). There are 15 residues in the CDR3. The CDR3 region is CASSYSPASGKEQYF. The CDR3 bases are TGTGCCAGCAGTTACTCCCCGGCTAGCGGGAAAGAGCAGTACTTC.

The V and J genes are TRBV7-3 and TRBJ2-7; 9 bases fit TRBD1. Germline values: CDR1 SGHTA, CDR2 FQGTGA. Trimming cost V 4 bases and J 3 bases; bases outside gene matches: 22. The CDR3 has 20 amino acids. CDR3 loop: CASSSLIGTPGQGSDYEQYF. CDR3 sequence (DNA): TGTGCCAGCAGCTCCCTAATCGGAACCCCGGGACAGGGTTCGGACTACGAGCAGTACTTC.

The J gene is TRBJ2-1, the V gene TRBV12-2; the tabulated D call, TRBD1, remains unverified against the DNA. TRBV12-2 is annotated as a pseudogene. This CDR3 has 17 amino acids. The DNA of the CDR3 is TGTGCAAGTCGCTTAGCGCAAGAGGGGGCCTCCTACAATGAGCAGTTCTTC. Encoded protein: CASRLAQEGASYNEQFF.

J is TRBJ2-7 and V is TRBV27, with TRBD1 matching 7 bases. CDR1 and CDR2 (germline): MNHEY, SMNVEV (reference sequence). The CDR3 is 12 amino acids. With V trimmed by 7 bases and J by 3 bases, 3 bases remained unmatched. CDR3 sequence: CASKGTDYEQYF. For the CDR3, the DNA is TGTGCCAGCAAGGGGACAGACTACGAGCAGTACTTC.

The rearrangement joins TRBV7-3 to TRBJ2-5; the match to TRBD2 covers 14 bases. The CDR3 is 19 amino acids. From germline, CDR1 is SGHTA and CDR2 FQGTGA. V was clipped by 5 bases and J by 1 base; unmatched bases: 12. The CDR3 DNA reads TGTGCCAGCAGCCCTATAGGTCGGACTAGCGGGAGGTCCCAAGAGACCCAGTACTTC. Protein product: CASSPIGRTSGRSQETQYF.

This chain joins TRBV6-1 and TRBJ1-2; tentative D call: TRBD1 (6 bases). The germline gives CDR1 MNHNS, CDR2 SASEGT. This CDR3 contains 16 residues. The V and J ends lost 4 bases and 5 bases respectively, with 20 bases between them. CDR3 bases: TGTGCCAGCAGTGCACAAAAAGGGGGAAACGCATATGGCTACACCTTC. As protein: CASSAQKGGNAYGYTF.

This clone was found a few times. For the CDR3, the DNA is TGTGCCAGCAGTTACCAGGACAGGGACTACGAGCAGTACTTC. This gives the protein CASSYQDRDYEQYF. The chain combines TRBV6-5 with TRBJ2-7; 8 bases are a match to TRBD1. V lost 2 bases and J lost 3; bases outside the gene matches: 3. The germline V gene has CDR1 MNHEY and CDR2 SVGAGI. The CDR3 length is 14 residues.